Below are 28 T cell receptor beta chains sequenced from a single sample in a study of T cell repertoires in cytomegalovirus infection. MiXCR was run by TCRdb on the reads, yielding one entry per CDR3 protein. Of 200,000 or so distinct CDR3 sequences listed, approximately 30% are singletons. Sequenced input: PBMCs. These TCRs come from a human donor in good health (CMV status not recorded). Some clones in this sample may be carry-over from other donors' samples.

This clonotype was seen more than once but under ten times. The chain joins TRBV29-1 to TRBJ2-4, with D possibly being TRBD1 or TRBD2 (5 bases each). With 8 bases removed from V and 3 bases from J, the gap between germline ends came to 26 bases. The length of the CDR3 is 17 residues. Germline lookup yields CDR1 SQVTM and CDR2 ANQGSEA. CDR3 in amino acids: CSPRESSLGAGKNIQYF. The DNA of the CDR3 is TGCAGCCCCAGGGAGTCATCCCTCGGCGCGGGCAAAAACATTCAGTACTTC.

The V gene is TRBV20-1, the J gene TRBJ1-1; D is unresolved. The CDR3 consists of 13 residues. Trimming cost V 1 base and J 5 bases, with 11 bases left between them. Per the germline V gene, CDR1 is DFQATT and CDR2 is SNEGSKA (reference sequence). The CDR3 sequence: CSARVNGQTEAFF. DNA of the CDR3: TGCAGTGCTAGAGTAAACGGGCAAACTGAAGCTTTCTTT.

In the case of this clonotype: Possible read error: a much larger clone is one base away. The chain uses TRBV7-2 and TRBJ1-4; a weak D match, TRBD1 (6 bases). The CDR3 sequence is 16 residues long. CDR1 is SGHTA and CDR2 is FQGNSA in the germline V gene. This CDR3 is CGSSPIQGQLNEKLFF. The CDR3 DNA follows: TGTGGCAGCAGCCCCATCCAAGGACAGTTAAATGAAAAACTGTTTTTT.

The CDR3, as DNA: TGTGCCAGCAGCTTAGTAGGAGTCGAGACCCAGTACTTC. The encoded protein is CASSLVGVETQYF. The V gene is TRBV11-3, the J gene TRBJ2-5, with no clear D. The V gene lost 1 base and the J gene lost 5 bases, with 8 bases spanning the gap. The CDR3 is made up of 13 amino acids. CDR1 is SGHNT and CDR2 is YENEEA in the germline V gene.

In this sample, this clonotype turned up many times. The chain is built from TRBV7-2 and TRBJ2-1; TRBD2 matches at 11 bases. CDR3 size: 16 residues. The J segment lost 6 bases and the V segment lost 5 bases, leaving 9 bases of the junction unmatched. Germline CDR1 and CDR2: SGHTA and FQGNSA. As DNA, the CDR3 is TGTGCCAGCAGCCTAGTCCTTAGCGGGGGGGCCAATGAGCAGTTCTTC. This sequence encodes CASSLVLSGGANEQFF.

The J gene is TRBJ1-6, the V gene TRBV27; no reliable D call. Trimming pared 3 bases from V and 0 bases from J, leaving 9 bases between. Germline-derived CDR1 and CDR2 are MNHEY and SMNVEV (reference sequence). The CDR3 is made up of 16 amino acids. CDR3 in DNA: TGTGCCAGCAGTTTTGACGGGAGCTCCTATAATTCACCCCTCCACTTT. Protein product: CASSFDGSSYNSPLHF.

This rearrangement joins TRBV6-5 to TRBJ2-2; D not certain. CDR1 and CDR2 from the germline V gene are MNHEY and SVGAGI. V shed 2 bases and J shed 8 bases, with 15 bases lying between them. This CDR3 spans 15 amino acids. The CDR3 sequence is CASSYRGREGGELFF. Written as DNA, the CDR3 is TGTGCCAGCAGTTACAGAGGAAGAGAAGGAGGGGAGCTGTTTTTT.

The chain joins TRBV4-1 to TRBJ2-3; D perhaps matches TRBD2 (5 bases). This CDR3 contains 14 residues. The V gene lost 4 bases and the J gene lost 4 bases, with 12 bases spanning the gap. CDR1 is MGHRA, CDR2 YSYEKL, per germline. In nucleotides, the CDR3 is TGCGCCAGCAGCCCAACTAGTAGGTCAGATACGCAGTATTTT. Translating gives CASSPTSRSDTQYF.

This clonotype turned up a few times. The chain joins TRBV4-3 to TRBJ2-1; D tentatively fits TRBD1 or TRBD2 (5 bases each). The V and J ends lost 4 bases and 5 bases respectively, with 15 bases between them. The CDR3 covers 15 residues. In germline, CDR1 is LGHNA, CDR2 YSLEER. The CDR3 loop is CASSLQPGHDNEQFF. The CDR3 DNA is TGCGCCAGCAGCCTCCAACCGGGGCATGACAATGAGCAGTTCTTC.

The chain has TRBV30 and TRBJ1-1; D unresolved. Germline V gene data show CDR1 as GTSNPN and CDR2 as SVGIG (reference sequence). This CDR3 comprises 11 residues. V dropped 5 bases and J dropped 6 bases, with 10 bases sitting between them. The chain's CDR3 is CAWATPAEAFF. The CDR3 DNA reads as TGTGCCTGGGCAACCCCTGCTGAAGCTTTCTTT.

V usage is TRBV14 and J usage is TRBJ2-5, with TRBD2 identical over 11 bases. Germline V gives CDR1 SGHDN, CDR2 FVKESK. V was pared by 0 bases and J by 5 bases, with 14 bases of the junction left unmatched. The CDR3 is made up of 19 amino acids. The CDR3 DNA reads as TGTGCCAGCAGCCAAGAAGAGGCTAGCGGGGGGAAAGGAGGGGAGACCCAGTACTTC. Translated, it gives CASSQEEASGGKGGETQYF.

This clonotype was seen a few times. The chain links TRBV5-6 to TRBJ2-5; D may match TRBD1 or TRBD2 (7 bases each). The CDR3 covers 13 residues. The ends were cut back, 9 bases at V and 2 bases at J, with 14 bases in the middle. Per the germline V gene, CDR1 is SGHDT and CDR2 is YYEEEE. CDR3 sequence: CATSGGAQETQYF. Written as DNA, the CDR3 is TGTGCCACCTCAGGGGGGGCTCAAGAGACCCAGTACTTC. Full variable domain (missing parts from reference TRBV5-6 and TRBJ2-5): DAGVTQSPTHLIKTRGQQVTLRCSPKSGHDTVSWYQQALGQGPQFIFQYYEEEERQRGNFPDRFSGHQFPNYSSELNVNALLLGDSALYLCATSGGAQETQYFGPGTRLLVL.

The J gene is TRBJ2-3, the V gene TRBV7-2; D gene uncertain. CDR3 size: 10 residues. Trimming took off 7 bases at V and 5 bases at J, with 4 bases between the two ends. Germline V gives CDR1 SGHTA, CDR2 FQGNSA. The CDR3 nucleotides are TGTGCCAGCAAAAGAGATACGCAGTATTTT. Protein product: CASKRDTQYF.

The V call is TRBV29-1, the J call TRBJ1-2, with a tentative D call TRBD1 (5 bases). V shed 4 bases and J shed 5 bases, with 14 bases lying between them. The CDR3 has 13 amino acids. In germline, CDR1 is SQVTM, CDR2 ANQGSEA. This CDR3 reads CSVGGARMYGYTF. CDR3 nucleotide sequence: TGCAGCGTTGGAGGGGCAAGAATGTATGGCTACACCTTC.

V usage is TRBV6-6 and J usage is TRBJ2-7, with D possibly matching TRBD2 (6 bases). This CDR3 has 13 amino acids. Per germline, CDR1 MNHNY and CDR2 SVGAGI (reference sequence). V was shortened by 7 bases and J by 6 bases, with 16 bases between the two germline ends. CDR3 in amino acids: CASTPRRGGEQYF. The CDR3 bases are TGTGCCAGCACTCCCCGTAGGGGAGGCGAGCAGTACTTC.

V and J are TRBV27 and TRBJ1-1; possibly TRBD1 for D (6 bases). V lost 5 bases to trimming and J lost 10 bases, with 17 bases between them. Germline V lookup: CDR1 MNHEY, CDR2 SMNVEV (reference sequence). The CDR3 runs to 13 residues. The CDR3 DNA reads as TGTGCCAGCAGTCCACTCCGGGCAGGGGTAGCTTTCTTT. Amino acids: CASSPLRAGVAFF.

The gene calls are TRBV19 and TRBJ1-2; the D gene is possibly TRBD1 (6 bases). Germline V lookup: CDR1 LNHDA, CDR2 SQIVND (reference sequence). This CDR3 spans 14 amino acids. The V end lost 2 bases, the J end lost 8 bases, and 15 bases lay between the germline ends. The CDR3 here is CASSILGQSGGYTF. As DNA, the CDR3 is TGTGCCAGTAGTATACTTGGACAGTCGGGAGGCTACACCTTC.

DNA for the CDR3: TGCGCCAGCAGCTTGGTGCCGGGGAGTGGCACTGAAGCTTTCTTT. It translates to CASSLVPGSGTEAFF. The rearrangement links TRBV5-1 to TRBJ1-1; unclear D gene. The CDR3 sequence is 15 residues long. Germline-derived CDR1 and CDR2 are SGHRS and YFSETQ. Trimming took off 0 bases at V and 4 bases at J, with 13 bases between the two ends.

This clonotype was found many times. CDR3 amino acids: CASSNPGSNQPQHF. CDR3 DNA sequence: TGTGCCAGCAGTAACCCCGGGAGCAATCAGCCCCAGCATTTT. The chain uses TRBV6-2 or TRBV6-3 and TRBJ1-5; D unclear. Trimming pared 5 bases from V and 1 base from J, leaving 9 bases between. Looked up from germline, CDR1 is MNHEY and CDR2 is SVGEGT. The CDR3 length is 14 residues.

The gene calls are TRBV5-1 and TRBJ2-7; 10 bases are a match to TRBD1. J lost 3 bases, V lost 4 bases, and 7 bases had no gene match. CDR1 is SGHRS, CDR2 YFSETQ, per germline. This CDR3 is built from 15 residues. This CDR3 is CASSATGTGDYEQYF. The DNA of the CDR3 is TGCGCCAGCAGCGCCACCGGGACAGGGGACTACGAGCAGTACTTC.

This clonotype was observed many times. The rearrangement links TRBV11-3 to TRBJ2-1; D may correspond to TRBD1 or TRBD2 (6 bases each). The CDR3 length is 16 residues. The ends were cut back, 5 bases at V and 4 bases at J, with 18 bases in the middle. Germline V gives CDR1 SGHNT, CDR2 YENEEA. Here the CDR3 DNA reads TGTGCCAGCAGCCCACGAACGGGGGCTCATTACAATGAGCAGTTCTTC. Its translation is CASSPRTGAHYNEQFF.

The chain uses TRBV27 and TRBJ2-1, with 9 positions matching TRBD2. Per germline, CDR1 MNHEY and CDR2 SMNVEV (reference sequence). The V and J ends lost 4 bases and 7 bases, in that order; junction bases with no gene match: 8. This CDR3 is 15 amino acids long. CDR3 coding DNA: TGTGCCAGCAGTTCTGCGGGGGGGCATGAAAATGAGCAGTTCTTC. This encodes CASSSAGGHENEQFF.

The chain uses TRBV29-1 and TRBJ2-3; TRBD2 matches at 8 bases. Germline V gene data show CDR1 as SQVTM and CDR2 as ANQGSEA. This CDR3 comprises 18 residues. V lost 6 bases, J lost 5 bases, and 22 bases stayed unmatched. As DNA, the CDR3 is TGCAGCGTGGAGGGCACAGCCGCTAGCGGGCAAAGGAGAGATACGCAGTATTTT. It is translated as CSVEGTAASGQRRDTQYF.

As regards this clonotype: A much larger clone lies a single base off, so this may be a read error. V gene TRBV7-3 combines with J gene TRBJ1-1; D is undetermined. CDR3 size: 19 residues. The ends were cut back, 1 base at V and 10 bases at J, with 31 bases in the middle. Germline CDR1 reads SGHTA; CDR2 reads FQGTGA. The chain's CDR3 is CASSLIASSFLDNTEGAFF. CDR3 bases: TGTGCCAGCAGCTTAATCGCGAGTAGTTTTTTAGACAACACGGAAGGAGCTTTCTTT. Variable domain in full (rest from reference TRBV7-3 and TRBJ1-1): GAGVSQTPSNKVTEKGKYVELRCDPISGHTALYWYRQSLGQGPEFLIYFQGTGAADDSGLPNDRFFAVRPEGSVSTLKIQRTERGDSAVYLCASSLIASSFLDNTEGAFFGQGTRLTVV.

This clonotype was seen at least ten times. The chain links TRBV7-8 to TRBJ2-3; tentatively, D is TRBD2 (5 bases). Germline V gene sequence: CDR1 SGHVS, CDR2 FQNEAQ. Trimming removed 2 bases from V and 2 bases from J, with 14 bases in between. The CDR3 runs to 16 residues. The CDR3 reads CASSLFTSSPTDTQYF. The CDR3 DNA reads as TGTGCCAGCAGCTTATTTACTAGTTCCCCCACAGATACGCAGTATTTT.

This clonotype has only a few counts. V usage is TRBV7-8 and J usage is TRBJ2-1; TRBD1 matches at 8 bases. The trim removed 3 bases at V and 4 bases at J, leaving 11 bases unmatched. There are 17 residues in the CDR3. Germline V CDR1 and CDR2: SGHVS, FQNEAQ. As DNA, the CDR3 is TGTGCCAGCAGCTTGGTGACCGGGACAGGTATATACAATGAGCAGTTCTTC. Translated: CASSLVTGTGIYNEQFF.

This clonotype was detected only a few times. The chain joins TRBV18 to TRBJ1-2; a weak D match, TRBD1 (6 bases). V was shortened by 10 bases and J by 7 bases, with 19 bases between the two germline ends. The CDR3 spans 13 residues. The germline gives CDR1 KGHSH, CDR2 LQKENI. CDR3 nucleotide sequence: TGTGCCACCGAAGGGGGGGACGCGGCTGGCTACACCTTC. Its protein product is CATEGGDAAGYTF.

V and J are TRBV27 and TRBJ1-1; no reliable D call. The germline gives CDR1 MNHEY, CDR2 SMNVEV (reference sequence). Trimming shortened V by 5 bases and J by 0 bases, and 10 bases separated the two germline ends. CDR3 length: 14 amino acids. In DNA form, the CDR3 reads TGTGCCAGCAGTCCGACAAACATGAACACTGAAGCTTTCTTT. Translated: CASSPTNMNTEAFF.